The entry below gives a single T cell receptor (beta chain) sequence along with its context. No antigen is known for it. The data were taken from a study of radiation and T cells in renal cell carcinoma. Whole-study results and caveats: From baseline, blood top tumor clonotypes peaked at 2 weeks post-radiation.

The CDR3 is made up of 15 amino acids. Germline lookup yields CDR1 LNHNV and CDR2 YYDKDF (reference sequence). The V end lost 1 base, the J end lost 0 bases, and 9 bases lay between the germline ends. Time point indicated: blood 4 weeks post-SBRT, at nephrectomy. The treatment was: 15 Gy SBRT to primary tumor, nephrectomy 4 weeks later. Nephrectomy followed 15 Gy stereotactic body radiation by 4 weeks. Profiled with immunoSEQ multiplex PCR; TCRdb holds only in-frame clones, not every one. The sample consists of 120,000 to 150,000 clones, 75% to 90% of them appearing once. The sample here was blood, taken from a patient whose treatment included radiotherapy and nephrectomy. The rearrangement links TRBV15 to TRBJ1-1; D is unclear. The origin of this receptor is a woman aged 45-60 years with renal cell carcinoma. The CDR3 coding sequence is TGTGCCACCAGCAGAGGAAGAACGGTGAACACTGAAGCTTTCTTT. As protein: CATSRGRTVNTEAFF.